The rows below give T cell receptor beta chains drawn from one sample of a study of blood T cell repertoires in COVID-19. Libraries were prepared by immunoSEQ multiplex PCR; TCRdb keeps only in-frame clonotypes and omits some of them. The table lists roughly 90,000 clones, around four fifths of them singletons. The sequencing sample was made of peripheral blood. The receptors were gathered from a middle-aged man with acute or convalescent COVID-19. Each CDR3 is given with its conserved first and last residue. Fields, in order: V gene, J gene, CDR3 protein.

>TRBV3-1/TRBV3-2|TRBJ1-1
CASSHGQQNTEAFF
>TRBV5-4|TRBJ1-4
CASSPGGLSDEKLFF
>TRBV4-2|TRBJ1-2
CASSQGVDYGYTF
>TRBV5-1|TRBJ1-4
CASSAGTGGEKLFF
>TRBV11-2|TRBJ1-3
CASRLGQGRNTIYF
>TRBV29-1|TRBJ2-5
CSVERQGAGETQYF
>TRBV7-9|TRBJ2-7
CASIDEREGSYEQYF
>TRBV7-2|TRBJ1-6
CASSAEDRANSPLHF
>TRBV3-1/TRBV3-2|TRBJ2-7
CASSPGTGDLFYEQYF
>TRBV21-1|TRBJ1-1
CASSNEEAARVGTEAFF
>TRBV15|TRBJ1-2
CATSFQITNYGYTF
>TRBV5-1|TRBJ2-2
CASSLADSWENTGELFF
>TRBV11-2|TRBJ2-3
CASRRELRTIGGTDTQYF
>TRBV19|TRBJ1-5
CASSIVGGGNQPQHF
>TRBV10-3|TRBJ2-5
CAIRVGTGNQETQYF
>TRBV19|TRBJ1-4
CASSRDRDNEKLFF
>TRBV3-1/TRBV3-2|TRBJ1-4
CASSLRQELFF
>TRBV6-5|TRBJ1-5
CATGSRSNQPQHF
>TRBV3-1/TRBV3-2|TRBJ2-3
CASKREASTDTQYF
>TRBV7-9|TRBJ2-2
CASSVQGNTGELFF
>TRBV5-4|TRBJ2-2
CASSLTGLAGPGELFF
>TRBV19|TRBJ1-2
CASSIDAGPGGYGYTF
>TRBV28|TRBJ1-1
CASLRHTEAFF
>TRBV5-1|TRBJ2-7
CASSTGQGGFPDEQYF
>TRBV28|TRBJ2-7
CASKRHGTSGTYEQYF
>TRBV9|TRBJ2-3
CASSRLANTDTQYF
>TRBV4-1|TRBJ2-3
CASSQEAGFGADTQYF